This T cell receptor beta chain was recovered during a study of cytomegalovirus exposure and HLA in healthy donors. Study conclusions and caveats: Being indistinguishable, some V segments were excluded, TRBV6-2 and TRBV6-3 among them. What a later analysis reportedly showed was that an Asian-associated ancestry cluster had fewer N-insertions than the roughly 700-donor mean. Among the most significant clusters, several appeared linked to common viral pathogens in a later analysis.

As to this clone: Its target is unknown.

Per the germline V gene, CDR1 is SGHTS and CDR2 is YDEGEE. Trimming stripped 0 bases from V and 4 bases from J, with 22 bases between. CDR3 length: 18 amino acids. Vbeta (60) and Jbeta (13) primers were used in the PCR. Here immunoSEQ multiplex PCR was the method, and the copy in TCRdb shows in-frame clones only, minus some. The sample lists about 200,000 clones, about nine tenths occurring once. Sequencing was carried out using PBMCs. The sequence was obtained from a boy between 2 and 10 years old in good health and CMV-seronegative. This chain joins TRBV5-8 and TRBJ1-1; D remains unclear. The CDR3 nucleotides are TGTGCCAGCAGCTTGGTTCCCCTTGGGAGGCGCGGGTCCACTGAAGCTTTCTTT. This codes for CASSLVPLGRRGSTEAFF.